This TCR beta chain is from a study of cytomegalovirus exposure and HLA in healthy donors. Whole-study findings and limits: Follow-up analysis later connected one missense variant in DCLRE1C with trimming of TCR beta V- and J-genes. Earlier findings revealed that most TCR beta V segments proved productive either about 90% or about 30% of the time.

Despite likely unrecorded immune exposures, the donors were nominally healthy at the time of sampling. Notes on this clone: Its antigen is unidentified.

It was with 60 Vbeta and 13 Jbeta primers that the PCR ran. The assay was immunoSEQ multiplex PCR, and TCRdb's table has in-frame clones only and misses some. The repertoire includes tens of thousands of clones, under 80% of them detected once, and 1.4% sits in the top ten. The CDR3 contains 15 residues. The germline CDR1 and CDR2 sequences are SGDLS and YYNGEE. V lost 3 bases and J lost 1; bases outside the gene matches: 2. The sample was PBMCs. The TCR originated in a male donor in good health and CMV-seronegative. J is TRBJ2-1 and V is TRBV9; the match to TRBD2 covers 9 bases. CDR3 residues: CASSGSGSSYNEQFF. CDR3 DNA sequence: TGTGCCAGCAGCGGTAGCGGGAGTTCCTACAATGAGCAGTTCTTC.